This T cell receptor beta chain is drawn from a study of post-analysis software for immune sequencing data. Overall study findings and caveats: Samples made in the same batch grouped tightly together by F measure.

This clonotype appeared a few times. Its matching antigen is unknown. The TCR beta cDNA libraries carried unique molecular identifiers. Using its own MiXCR run on the PCR reads, TCRdb lists one record per CDR3 protein. Among 250,000 to 300,000 distinct CDR3 sequences listed, 35% to 40% were seen once. This sequence originates from a girl between 5 and 17 years old with multiple sclerosis. Sequencing used blood.

Here the CDR3 DNA reads TGCGCCAGCAGCTTGGTTCCTAACACCGGGGAGCTGTTTTTT. Translation: CASSLVPNTGELFF. The chain recombines TRBV5-1 with TRBJ2-2, with unresolved D. V was clipped by 0 bases and J by 2 bases, with 5 bases between them. From germline, CDR1 is SGHRS and CDR2 YFSETQ. This CDR3 has 14 residues.